The rows below give T cell receptor beta chains drawn from one sample of a study of blood T cell repertoires in COVID-19. The table came from immunoSEQ multiplex PCR; TCRdb's copy has only in-frame clones and leaves some out. The top ten hold 4% of the sample, which has about 260,000 clones, less than 90% seen once. Sequencing input: peripheral blood. The source of these receptors is a man aged 55-75 years who had recovered from COVID-19. Both conserved end residues are part of each CDR3. The D gene is left open where the match is weak. Some rows mark clone size as missing; the rest say once, few, many or name a class of expanded clone.

clone size,J gene,V gene,D gene,CDR3 protein,CDR3 DNA
.,TRBJ2-7,TRBV6-5,.,CASNVADSSYEQYF,TGTGCCAGCAACGTAGCAGACAGCTCCTACGAGCAGTACTTC
.,TRBJ1-2,TRBV3-1/TRBV3-2,.,CASSQGVQGPMHGYTF,TGTGCCAGCAGCCAAGGTGTGCAGGGCCCCATGCATGGCTACACCTTC
.,TRBJ1-2,TRBV4-1,.,CASSQGLAPLYGYTF,TGCGCCAGCAGCCAAGGTCTGGCACCCCTCTATGGCTACACCTTC
.,TRBJ1-5,TRBV5-4,.,CASSTAGAQPQHF,TGTGCCAGCAGCACCGCAGGGGCGCAGCCCCAGCATTTT
.,TRBJ1-6,TRBV30,.,CAWSVAGGASPLHF,TGTGCCTGGAGTGTTGCCGGGGGTGCTTCACCCCTCCACTTT
.,TRBJ2-7,TRBV3-1/TRBV3-2,TRBD1,CASSQGAPGQGPYEQYF,TGTGCCAGCAGCCAAGGCGCGCCGGGACAGGGGCCCTACGAGCAGTACTTC
.,TRBJ1-1,TRBV9,TRBD1,CASSVAGGTVNTEAFF,TGTGCCAGCAGCGTAGCTGGAGGGACAGTGAACACTGAAGCTTTCTTT
few,TRBJ2-5,TRBV5-1,.,CASSNPGGSETQYF,TGCGCCAGCAGTAACCCGGGGGGCTCAGAGACCCAGTACTTC
.,TRBJ2-7,TRBV19,TRBD2,CASSILLAGVYEQYF,TGTGCCAGTAGTATCCTCCTAGCGGGGGTCTACGAGCAGTACTTC
once,TRBJ2-3,TRBV7-6,.,CASSSWSEGGLSNTQYF,TGTGCCAGCAGCTCTTGGAGTGAGGGGGGGCTTAGTAATACGCAGTATTTT
.,TRBJ1-4,TRBV5-1,TRBD1,CASSMAGGNEKLFF,TGCGCCAGCAGCATGGCAGGGGGTAATGAAAAACTGTTTTTT
.,TRBJ2-7,TRBV24-1,.,CATSDARYSYEQYF,TGTGCCACCAGTGATGCCAGGTACTCCTACGAGCAGTACTTC
.,TRBJ2-1,TRBV27,TRBD1,CASSLPIRGTGYNEQFF,TGTGCCAGCAGTTTACCAATCAGGGGGACCGGGTACAATGAGCAGTTCTTC
.,TRBJ1-2,TRBV10-3,TRBD1,CAIRGTGGPYGYTF,TGTGCCATCAGGGGGACAGGGGGACCCTATGGCTACACCTTC
.,TRBJ2-7,TRBV6-2/TRBV6-3,TRBD2,CASSYPAGGTEQYF,TGTGCCAGCAGTTACCCAGCGGGGGGTACCGAGCAGTACTTC
.,TRBJ2-5,TRBV15,TRBD1,CATSLGTESFETQYF,TGTGCCACCAGCCTAGGGACAGAGTCCTTCGAGACCCAGTACTTC
.,TRBJ2-4,TRBV7-2,.,CASSSTQGIQYF,TGTGCCAGCAGCTCAACCCAGGGCATTCAGTACTTC
.,TRBJ1-4,TRBV7-2,.,CASRAAGSEKLFF,TGTGCCAGCAGGGCCGCGGGGAGTGAAAAACTGTTTTTT
.,TRBJ2-1,TRBV29-1,.,CSVASGVGYNEQFF,TGCAGCGTTGCTTCCGGGGTGGGTTACAATGAGCAGTTCTTC
.,TRBJ1-6,TRBV5-1,.,CASSLVVTGRNSPLHF,TGCGCCAGCAGCTTGGTCGTGACAGGCCGAAATTCACCCCTCCACTTT
.,TRBJ1-5,TRBV3-1/TRBV3-2,TRBD1,CASSQGQQGNQPQHF,TGTGCCAGCAGCCAAGGGCAACAGGGGAATCAGCCCCAGCATTTT
.,TRBJ2-7,TRBV7-2,.,CASSLAGGAVSYEQYF,TGTGCCAGCAGCTTAGCGGGGGGGGCCGTATCCTACGAGCAGTACTTC
once,TRBJ2-7,TRBV27,.,CASSLSRQAYEQYF,TGTGCCAGCAGTTTGAGTCGGCAGGCCTACGAGCAGTACTTC
.,TRBJ2-5,TRBV5-1,.,CASSTGTGETQYF,TGCGCCAGCAGCACCGGGACTGGGGAGACCCAGTACTTC
.,TRBJ2-2,TRBV9,TRBD1,CASKGQGESGELFF,TGTGCCAGCAAGGGACAGGGGGAGTCCGGGGAGCTGTTTTTT
.,TRBJ1-3,TRBV7-2,TRBD1,CASSLQGASSGNTIYF,TGTGCCAGCAGCCTACAGGGGGCTTCCTCTGGAAACACCATATATTTT
once,TRBJ2-7,TRBV4-1,TRBD2,CASRSGGPPYEQYF,TGCGCCAGCAGGTCGGGGGGGCCCCCCTACGAGCAGTACTTC
.,TRBJ2-2,TRBV29-1,TRBD1,CSVAGRDRGTGELFF,TGCAGCGTTGCAGGCCGGGACAGGGGCACCGGGGAGCTGTTTTTT
.,TRBJ1-5,TRBV6-1,TRBD1,CASSELQGGYQPQHF,TGTGCCAGCAGTGAATTGCAAGGGGGCTATCAGCCCCAGCATTTT
.,TRBJ1-1,TRBV4-1,.,CASSYTPGEFTEAFF,TGCGCCAGCAGCTATACCCCAGGGGAATTCACTGAAGCTTTCTTT
.,TRBJ1-5,TRBV30,TRBD1,CAWSRDRGGQPQHF,TGTGCCTGGAGCCGGGACAGGGGGGGACAGCCCCAGCATTTT
few,TRBJ2-7,TRBV4-2,.,CASSQDLRGGGEQYF,TGTGCCAGCAGCCAAGATCTAAGGGGGGGAGGCGAGCAGTACTTC
once,TRBJ2-7,TRBV2,TRBD1,CASSDRQGSEQYF,TGTGCCAGCAGTGACCGACAGGGAAGCGAGCAGTACTTC
.,TRBJ1-4,TRBV7-9,.,CASSLPAENEKLFF,TGTGCCAGCAGCTTACCTGCGGAAAATGAAAAACTGTTTTTT
.,TRBJ2-1,TRBV6-1,TRBD1,CASSEFGTGGKNEQFF,TGTGCCAGCAGTGAGTTCGGGACAGGGGGTAAGAATGAGCAGTTCTTC
.,TRBJ1-1,TRBV11-2,.,CASRAPFKNTEAFF,TGTGCCAGCAGGGCACCGTTCAAGAACACTGAAGCTTTCTTT
.,TRBJ1-2,TRBV18,TRBD1,CASSPSRDRGGYTF,TGTGCCAGCTCACCGAGCCGGGACAGGGGTGGCTACACCTTC
many,TRBJ2-2,TRBV4-1,.,CASSQERLPLANTGELFF,TGCGCCAGCAGCCAAGAAAGACTCCCTCTCGCGAACACCGGGGAGCTGTTTTTT
few,TRBJ2-2,TRBV6-4,.,CASSDSGLTGELFF,TGTGCCAGCAGTGACTCAGGACTCACCGGGGAGCTGTTTTTT
.,TRBJ2-7,TRBV30,TRBD1,CATDRGLNEQYF,TGTGCCACGGACAGGGGGCTAAACGAGCAGTACTTC
.,TRBJ2-3,TRBV29-1,.,CSGITQGGTVADTQYF,TGCAGTGGTATTACACAGGGAGGGACGGTGGCAGATACGCAGTATTTT
.,TRBJ2-3,TRBV19,.,CASSIQGQRTDTQYF,TGTGCCAGTAGTATACAGGGTCAAAGGACAGATACGCAGTATTTT
.,TRBJ1-2,TRBV9,TRBD1,CASSVSGTVAGYTF,TGTGCCAGCAGCGTCTCGGGGACAGTCGCTGGCTACACCTTC
.,TRBJ2-7,TRBV6-5,TRBD2,CASSSLLAGGGEQYF,TGTGCCAGCAGTTCCCTGCTAGCGGGGGGCGGGGAGCAGTACTTC
once,TRBJ1-6,TRBV6-2/TRBV6-3,TRBD1,CASSSTDRGLNSPLHF,TGTGCCAGCAGTTCCACTGACAGGGGGCTTAATTCACCCCTCCACTTT
once,TRBJ2-3,TRBV7-6,TRBD1,CASSLEGAHSTDTQYF,TGTGCCAGCAGCCTCGAGGGGGCGCACAGCACAGATACGCAGTATTTT
.,TRBJ2-2,TRBV6-1,TRBD2,CASSEGEGLAITGELFF,TGTGCCAGCAGTGAGGGGGAGGGACTAGCGATTACCGGGGAGCTGTTTTTT
.,TRBJ1-1,TRBV7-8,TRBD1,CASSLTLSGTGGPEAFF,TGTGCCAGCAGCCTAACCCTCTCCGGGACAGGGGGACCTGAAGCTTTCTTT
once,TRBJ1-1,TRBV2,.,CASRGWTDTEAFF,TGTGCCAGCAGAGGTTGGACAGACACTGAAGCTTTCTTT
.,TRBJ2-1,TRBV12-5,TRBD2,CASGLAPRTSGVDEQFF,TGTGCTAGTGGTTTGGCCCCCCGTACTAGCGGGGTAGATGAGCAGTTCTTC
.,TRBJ2-5,TRBV5-4,TRBD1,CASSLGDRGFQETQYF,TGTGCCAGCAGCTTGGGGGACAGGGGGTTCCAAGAGACCCAGTACTTC
.,TRBJ1-5,TRBV6-6,TRBD1,CASSYASQGFDQPQHF,TGTGCCAGCAGTTACGCCTCACAGGGGTTCGATCAGCCCCAGCATTTT
.,TRBJ2-1,TRBV14,.,CASSQDWGRVYNEQFF,TGTGCCAGCAGCCAAGATTGGGGGCGCGTCTACAATGAGCAGTTCTTC
.,TRBJ2-7,TRBV7-9,TRBD1,CASSSRDRAYEQYF,TGTGCCAGCAGCTCACGGGACAGGGCCTACGAGCAGTACTTC
.,TRBJ1-6,TRBV21-1,.,CASSKANSPDSPLHF,TGTGCCAGCAGCAAAGCGAACAGTCCGGATTCACCCCTCCACTTT
.,TRBJ1-1,TRBV5-1,TRBD1,CASSSGQGQSTEAFF,TGCGCCAGCAGCTCTGGACAGGGCCAGAGCACTGAAGCTTTCTTT
few,TRBJ2-5,TRBV5-5,TRBD1,CASSWRQGWETQYF,TGTGCCAGCAGCTGGAGACAGGGGTGGGAGACCCAGTACTTC
.,TRBJ1-2,TRBV5-1,.,CASSSGGGGGYTF,TGCGCCAGCAGCTCCGGCGGGGGCGGTGGCTACACCTTC